The present TCR beta chain was sequenced within a study of T cells in localized non-small cell lung cancer. The study, taken as a whole, reports: Uninvolved adjacent lung showed peak T cell clonality, exceeding tumor. Adjacent lung held a median 57 of the top 100 tumor clones.

Regarding this clone: The target antigen is unknown.

The V and J ends lost 7 bases and 8 bases respectively, with 15 bases between them. The length of the CDR3 is 13 residues. In germline, CDR1 is WSHSY, CDR2 SAAADI. The assay was immunoSEQ multiplex PCR, and TCRdb's table has in-frame clones only and misses some. Of roughly 30,000 clones listed, roughly 90% are singletons. The clonotype was recovered from a woman between 35 and 70 years old with stage III lung adenocarcinoma. The material sequenced was peripheral blood mononuclear cells, taken before any cancer treatment. The chain couples TRBV10-2 to TRBJ2-1; D is uncertain. The CDR3 here is CASMQGFDYEQFF. Written as DNA, the CDR3 is TGCGCCAGCATGCAAGGGTTTGATTATGAGCAGTTCTTC.